This is a list of T cell receptor beta chains from one sample in a study of long-term antiretroviral therapy in people with HIV. The protocol was immunoSEQ multiplex PCR, while the TCRdb copy is restricted to in-frame clones and leaves out a portion. The sample has 15,000 to 20,000 clones; 70% to 90% are singletons. The sequencing used unsorted PBMCs, collected 0.3 years after starting antiretroviral therapy. All receptors come from a young man with HIV. CDR3s include the opening cysteine and the closing phenylalanine or tryptophan. A D gene is named only where the DNA matches it firmly. Some rows have no size entry. The others give once, few or many, or a class for an expanded clone.

V gene	D gene	J gene	clone size	CDR3 protein	CDR3 DNA
TRBV5-8	.	TRBJ1-2	.	CASSLDGTAYYGYTF	TGTGCCAGCAGCTTGGATGGGACGGCTTACTATGGCTACACCTTC
TRBV5-6	.	TRBJ1-6	once	CASSRPQTYNSPLHF	TGTGCCAGCAGCCGCCCCCAGACCTATAATTCACCCCTCCACTTT
TRBV29-1	.	TRBJ1-2	.	CSVDLGQLLSSNYGYTF	TGCAGCGTTGATCTCGGACAGCTTCTTAGTTCTAACTATGGCTACACCTTC
TRBV5-1	TRBD1	TRBJ2-1	.	CASIPGTGGSSYNEQFF	TGCGCCAGCATCCCAGGAACAGGGGGGAGCTCCTACAATGAGCAGTTCTTC
TRBV5-6	.	TRBJ2-5	.	CASSLKAAETQYF	TGTGCCAGCAGCTTAAAAGCGGCAGAGACCCAGTACTTC
TRBV5-4	.	TRBJ1-4	.	CASSLGSADGEKLFF	TGTGCCAGCAGCTTGGGGAGCGCTGATGGTGAAAAACTGTTTTTT
TRBV28	TRBD2	TRBJ2-1	.	CASSLLAGRDEQFF	TGTGCCAGCAGTTTGCTAGCGGGGAGGGATGAGCAGTTCTTC
TRBV5-4	TRBD2	TRBJ2-7	few	CASSLGSGGLDEQYF	TGTGCCAGCAGCTTGGGGAGCGGGGGCCTGGACGAGCAGTACTTC
TRBV9	.	TRBJ1-6	.	CASSGHRDSPLHF	TGTGCCAGCAGCGGACACAGAGATTCACCCCTCCACTTT
TRBV10-2	.	TRBJ1-1	once	CASSEYGNTEAFF	TGCGCCAGCAGTGAGTACGGGAACACTGAAGCTTTCTTT
TRBV6-1	.	TRBJ2-5	.	CASSEGQGGETQYF	TGTGCCAGCAGTGAAGGTCAGGGGGGGGAGACCCAGTACTTC
TRBV19	.	TRBJ2-6	.	CASSIEGGVSGANVLTF	TGTGCCAGTAGTATAGAGGGAGGAGTCTCTGGGGCCAACGTCCTGACTTTC
TRBV5-1	.	TRBJ2-7	.	CASSLSEAFSYEQYF	TGCGCCAGCAGCTTGTCCGAGGCCTTCTCCTACGAGCAGTACTTC
TRBV27	TRBD2	TRBJ2-7	few	CASSYAGGPGYEQYF	TGTGCCAGCAGTTATGCGGGGGGGCCGGGATACGAGCAGTACTTC